Included here is one T cell receptor (beta chain) sequence, with context. The specificity of this receptor is unknown. Base qualities are missing; no much larger clone stands one base away. TCRbeta CDR3 regions were amplified from genomic DNA using the immunoSEQ Assay, a bias-controlled multiplex PCR. The paper's data handling went like this. The number of nucleated cells in each sample was estimated from the amplification of reference gene primers within the assay. To quantify the absolute abundance of each unique TCRbeta CDR3 rearrangement, sequence reads were collapsed and filtered. For each sample, productive Simpson clonality was calculated as the square root of Simpson's diversity index over productive rearrangements. Drawn from immuneACCESS, this table holds only the in-frame rearrangements with V and J called that TCRdb kept. Clones are partly lost; checked studies trace under half to an unresolved V gene and leave the rest unexplained. The D gene and trimming were derived from the DNA, and the V and J assignments and clone size from that table. Counted in this sample were 240,000 or so clones; around 88% of them appeared once. Over 7.5% of the sample comes from the top ten.

V and J are truncated by 5 bases and 3 bases respectively, leaving an intervening sequence of 14 bases. The CDR3 goes from the cysteine to the phenylalanine over 16 residues. Only CDR3 DNA remains: 48 bases, in frame from the first base. CDR1 and CDR2 are drawn from the germline V gene: SGHAT, FQNNGV. This entry comes from a study of blood T cell repertoires in COVID-19 (dated by TCRdb to 2020 to 2022). Turning to the overall study: Samples from collaborators originated in the United States, Italy and Spain and spanned both the acute and convalescent phases of COVID-19. The material from the prospective study consisted of cDNA or gDNA derived from T cells, B-cell-depleted T cells, or PBMCs. Subjects who had been exposed to COVID-19, were actively infected with it, or had recovered from it provided the deeply sampled blood TCRbeta repertoires that made up the dataset. The repertoires were released in a freely available public database intended as a resource for research on the immune response to SARS-CoV-2. Samples were obtained from the ongoing ImmuneRACE study (first 160 participants) and from about 1,300 subjects provided by 6 global collaborators. The sample metadata nearly always contained a de-identified subject ID, COVID-19 status, age in years and sex. Where available, HLA class I and class II types were taken from metadata supplied by the sample provider and were not determined by assay-based typing.

The research as a whole found: Clinical and demographic metadata were provided uncurated, with the amount varying by source and participant.

Participants in the prospective study were enrolled through a virtual design, were aged roughly 18 to 90 years, and lived in 24 United States geographic areas. In the prospective study, participants were assigned to cohorts based on the clinical history participants reported in a screening survey and a study questionnaire. Recovered participants in ImmuneRACE Cohort 3 were defined by two consecutive negative NP/OP PCR tests, clearance by a healthcare professional, or resolution of symptoms. Mobile phlebotomists in the prospective study collected whole blood, serum and a nasopharyngeal or oropharyngeal swab from every participant. Prospective study participants could optionally give additional blood draws and questionnaires over an approximately 2-month period. Prospective study blood samples were shipped either frozen or at room temperature before DNA extraction.

The clonotype comes from a man aged 35 to 55 who had recovered from COVID-19. The chain uses TRBV11-2 and TRBJ2-6; the best D guess is TRBD2, with 7 bases matching. Sample: PBMCs or T cells enriched from blood (not recorded which). The DNA reads as follows: TGTGCCAGCAGCCCCCCGGGGGGCAGTGGGGCCAACGTCCTGACTTTC. It encodes CASSPPGGSGANVLTF. Here the CDR3 is joined to the reference TRBV11-2 and TRBJ2-6 genes, and the full variable domain is: EAGVAQSPRYKIIEKRQSVAFWCNPISGHATLYWYQQILGQGPKLLIQFQNNGVVDDSQLPKDRFSAERLKGVDSTLKIQPAKLEDSAVYLCASSPPGGSGANVLTFGAGSRLTVL.